The 8 T cell receptor beta chains reported below all come from one sample, sequenced in a study of patients and donors after allogeneic stem cell transplantation. TCRdb analysed the RT-PCR reads with MiXCR anew, one entry per CDR3 protein. The sample gives approximately 200,000 distinct CDR3 sequences, over 30% of which show up once; approximately 10% is in the top ten. Sequenced input: blood, either unsorted or a sorted T cell fraction (not recorded which). The receptors derive from a human donor who was either an allogeneic HSCT recipient or a stem cell or donor lymphocyte infusion donor (not recorded which). It is not recorded whose cells these are; they may come from a transplant donor.

The rearrangement joins TRBV12-3 or TRBV12-4 to TRBJ1-1, with 7 positions matching TRBD1. The CDR3 contains 12 residues. The trim removed 3 bases at V and 11 bases at J, leaving 6 bases unmatched. CDR3 coding DNA: TGTGCCAGCAGTTTCGACAGGGTTGGGGCTTTCTTT. It codes for CASSFDRVGAFF.

The table lists this clonotype with a count of one. The chain uses TRBV5-1 and TRBJ2-3; 15 bases are a match to TRBD2. V dropped 4 bases and J dropped 2; count of bases not matched to a gene: 5. CDR1 SGHRS and CDR2 YFSETQ come from the germline V gene. This CDR3 has 17 amino acids. CDR3 amino acids: CASSPGLAGGFTDTQYF. Here the CDR3 DNA reads TGCGCCAGCAGCCCCGGACTAGCGGGGGGGTTCACAGATACGCAGTATTTT.

CDR3 in amino acids: CASSHRTSGDQQYF. CDR3 DNA sequence: TGCGCCAGCAGCCATCGGACTAGCGGGGACCAGCAGTATTTT. The chain has TRBV4-1 and TRBJ2-3; TRBD2 agrees at 12 bases. The CDR3 contains 14 residues. V lost 3 bases, J lost 11 bases, and 6 bases stayed unmatched. Germline-derived CDR1 and CDR2 are MGHRA and YSYEKL.

The chain links TRBV29-1 to TRBJ1-1; unclear D gene. Trimming took off 7 bases at V and 8 bases at J, with 11 bases between the two ends. Per the germline V gene, CDR1 is SQVTM and CDR2 is ANQGSEA. The CDR3 is 10 residues long. Here the CDR3 reads CSAPPPEAFF. CDR3 sequence (DNA): TGCAGCGCCCCCCCACCAGAAGCTTTCTTT.

The V call is TRBV20-1, the J call TRBJ1-5; possible D gene TRBD1, 5 bases. The length of the CDR3 is 16 residues. The ends were cut back, 0 bases at V and 7 bases at J, with 19 bases in the middle. From germline, CDR1 is DFQATT and CDR2 SNEGSKA (reference sequence). The CDR3 DNA is TGCAGTGCTAGAGATCAGGGCTATGCGGACGGGCAGCCCCAGCATTTT. As protein: CSARDQGYADGQPQHF.

The gene calls are TRBV12-3 or TRBV12-4 and TRBJ2-6; no clear D. The CDR3 runs 15 residues. The V end was cut by 6 bases, the J end by 1 base, with 10 bases between. CDR3: CASSRGASGANVLTF. The CDR3, as DNA: TGTGCCAGCAGCCGAGGAGCTTCTGGGGCCAACGTCCTGACTTTC.

This clonotype was counted only a few times. The gene calls are TRBV2 and TRBJ1-5, with 9 positions matching TRBD1. The trim removed 6 bases at V and 1 base at J, leaving 7 bases unmatched. The CDR3 has 16 residues. Germline CDR1 reads SNHLY; CDR2 reads FYNNEI. CDR3 sequence: CASSEQGAGSNQPQHF. CDR3 nucleotide sequence: TGTGCCAGCAGCGAACAGGGGGCGGGGAGCAATCAGCCCCAGCATTTT.

A few counts support this clonotype. This chain joins TRBV6-6 and TRBJ1-1; no clear D. V was shortened by 6 bases and J by 1 base, with 18 bases between the two germline ends. The V gene's germline CDR1 is MNHNY and CDR2 SVGAGI (reference sequence). The CDR3 has 16 residues. The CDR3 region is CASSSHPQIPNTEAFF. CDR3 in DNA: TGTGCCAGCAGCTCACATCCACAGATTCCGAACACTGAAGCTTTCTTT.